A single sample gave rise to the 29 T cell receptor beta chains below, sequenced in a study of circulating and synovial CD4+ cells in juvenile arthritis. TCRdb keeps only in-frame clones here, not all; method: immunoSEQ multiplex PCR. Of about 33,000 clones in the sample, around 96% were seen once. The sequencing sample was made of CD4+ T cells from blood. Every receptor here comes from a human donor with juvenile idiopathic arthritis.

The rearrangement joins TRBV5-6 to TRBJ2-5; 7 bases are a match to TRBD1. Judging by the DNA end, TRBJ2-7 fits better; the J call may be wrong. In germline, CDR1 is SGHDT, CDR2 YYEEEE. The CDR3 sequence is 15 residues long. Here the CDR3 reads CASSSRQGSLYEQYF. The CDR3 DNA is TGTGCCAGCAGCAGTAGACAGGGTTCTCTCTACGAGCAGTACTTC.

This sequence joins TRBV19 and TRBJ2-7; 14 nucleotides line up with TRBD2. The V segment lost 6 bases and the J segment 3 bases; nucleotides outside the gene matches: 4. The CDR3 length is 15 residues. The germline gives CDR1 LNHDA, CDR2 SQIVND (reference sequence). The CDR3 loop is CASSGGLAGVYEQYF. CDR3 bases: TGTGCCAGTAGCGGGGGACTAGCGGGGGTCTACGAGCAGTACTTC.

This chain links TRBV4-1 with TRBJ2-3; 14 bases match TRBD2. The germline gives CDR1 MGHRA, CDR2 YSYEKL. V trimming: 1 base; J trimming: 0 bases; junction bases outside the gene matches: 6. This CDR3 is built from 19 residues. CDR3 sequence: CASSQGRTSGGTSTDTQYF. The DNA of the CDR3 is TGCGCCAGCAGCCAAGGTCGGACTAGCGGGGGGACTAGCACAGATACGCAGTATTTT.

In the case of this clone: Other DNA variants within this sample encode the same CDR3. The chain uses TRBV5-1 and TRBJ1-4; 8 bases map to TRBD1. Germline V gene sequence: CDR1 SGHRS, CDR2 YFSETQ. V shed 4 bases, J shed 5 bases, and the junction held 4 bases outside the gene matches. This CDR3 has 14 amino acids. CDR3 nucleotide sequence: TGCGCCAGCAGCCCGGGACAGGCGAATGAAAAACTGTTTTTT. Amino acid sequence: CASSPGQANEKLFF.

This chain uses TRBV19 with TRBJ1-5; D possibly corresponds to TRBD1 (6 bases). CDR3 length equals 14 residues. Germline V gives CDR1 LNHDA, CDR2 SQIVND (reference sequence). V gave up 10 bases and J gave up 4 bases, with 17 bases separating them. CDR3 sequence: CATGVVGANQPQHF. The CDR3 region has the DNA TGTGCCACCGGGGTGGTGGGGGCTAATCAGCCCCAGCATTTT.

This sequence joins TRBV10-3 and TRBJ2-1; TRBD2 agrees at 9 bases. The CDR3 totals 13 residues. Germline V gene data show CDR1 as ENHRY and CDR2 as SYGVKD. V lost 7 bases to trimming and J lost 16 bases; unmatched junction nucleotides: 14. The CDR3 bases are TGTGCCATCAAAAGCGGCGGGGGGGGCCCGGGTTTCTTC. Translated: CAIKSGGGGPGFF.

The chain is built from TRBV27 and TRBJ2-7; 7 bases fit TRBD1. This CDR3 has 15 amino acids. CDR1 is MNHEY, CDR2 SMNVEV, per germline (reference sequence). The V gene end was trimmed by 0 bases and the J gene end by 3 bases; junction bases not matched to a gene: 5. CDR3 in amino acids: CASSLSLGGIYEQYF. Here the CDR3 DNA reads TGTGCCAGCAGTTTATCGTTAGGGGGCATCTACGAGCAGTACTTC.

With regard to this clone: This specimen includes other DNA sequences encoding the same CDR3. CDR3 protein: CASVNSDNEQFF. In DNA, the CDR3 is TGTGCCAGCGTGAACTCGGACAATGAGCAGTTCTTC. The chain links TRBV6-6 to TRBJ2-1; D is uncertain. V lost 8 bases and J lost 5, with 10 bases in between. From germline, CDR1 is MNHNY and CDR2 SVGAGI (reference sequence). The CDR3 covers 12 residues.

The chain is built from TRBV6-5 and TRBJ1-1, with a weak D call TRBD1 (5 bases). The V gene's germline CDR1 is MNHEY and CDR2 SVGAGI. The CDR3 covers 15 residues. Trimming took 5 bases from V and 0 from J, leaving 13 bases between them. DNA of the CDR3: TGTGCCAGCAGTCCCCTGGGGCTCGTGAACACTGAAGCTTTCTTT. It is translated as CASSPLGLVNTEAFF.

The J gene is TRBJ1-1, the V gene TRBV7-2; TRBD1 matches at 7 bases. In germline, CDR1 is SGHTA, CDR2 FQGNSA. This CDR3 is built from 13 residues. J gave up 4 bases and V 6 bases, and 5 bases lay outside the gene matches. DNA for the CDR3: TGTGCCAGCAGAAACACAGGGGCCACTGAAGCTTTCTTT. Its protein is CASRNTGATEAFF.

This clone was recorded once. The junction does not match germline at one end; this may be a read error. The chain joins TRBV6-1 to TRBJ2-2; maybe TRBD2 (6 bases). The CDR3 is 14 amino acids. Germline lookup yields CDR1 MNHNS and CDR2 SASEGT. CDR3 nucleotides: TGTGCCAGCGGTGAGAGAGACGGGGGCGGGGAGCTGTTTTTT. It codes for CASGERDGGGELFF.

The chain is built from TRBV5-4 and TRBJ1-1; D is unclear. The CDR3 length is 14 residues. Trimming pared 2 bases from V and 7 bases from J, leaving 15 bases between. The germline CDR1 and CDR2 sequences are SGHNT and YYREEE (reference sequence). CDR3 region: CASSFYVGVGEAFF. In nucleotides, the CDR3 is TGTGCCAGCAGCTTTTATGTGGGAGTAGGTGAAGCTTTCTTT.

This chain uses TRBV18 with TRBJ2-5; 11 bases line up with TRBD1. J gave up 2 bases and V 4 bases, and 6 bases lay outside the gene matches. The V gene's germline CDR1 is KGHSH and CDR2 LQKENI. The CDR3 length is 16 residues. The CDR3 is CASSQNRDRGQETQYF. The DNA of the CDR3 is TGTGCCAGCTCACAGAACCGGGACAGGGGGCAAGAGACCCAGTACTTC.

The chain uses TRBV5-6 and TRBJ2-5; 12 nucleotides line up with TRBD2. The germline V gene encodes CDR1 SGHDT and CDR2 YYEEEE. The junction had 10 bases not matched to a gene; V was cut back by 3 bases and J by 7 bases. The CDR3 extends over 16 amino acids. The CDR3 bases are TGTGCCAGCAGCTCCCCGACTAGCGGGAGCGAGGGGACCCAGTACTTC. Its translation: CASSSPTSGSEGTQYF.

This clone occurred once. The chain is built from TRBV11-2 and TRBJ2-3, with D unclear. Germline V gives CDR1 SGHAT, CDR2 FQNNGV. The CDR3 has 13 amino acids. Trimming removed 5 bases at V and 6 bases at J, with 12 bases between. The CDR3 reads CASSPQATDTQYF. CDR3 nucleotides: TGTGCCAGCAGCCCCCAGGCAACGGATACGCAGTATTTT.

V is TRBV9 and J is TRBJ2-3; TRBD1 might be the D (6 bases). The CDR3 has 17 amino acids. Germline CDR1 SGDLS, CDR2 YYNGEE. V lost 3 bases and J lost 1, with 18 bases in between. The CDR3 sequence: CASSGKHVKGGTDTQYF. CDR3 nucleotide sequence: TGTGCCAGCAGCGGGAAGCACGTAAAGGGGGGCACAGATACGCAGTATTTT.

V is TRBV6-5 and J is TRBJ1-2; 7 positions match TRBD1. CDR3 size: 13 residues. Unmatched junction bases numbered 2, after V lost 6 bases and J lost 1 base. Germline V gene sequence: CDR1 MNHEY, CDR2 SVGAGI. In DNA form, the CDR3 reads TGTGCCAGCAGCCGGGACAGTAACTATGGCTACACCTTC. Amino acids: CASSRDSNYGYTF.

The V call is TRBV7-2, the J call TRBJ1-5; D is undetermined. The CDR3 has 14 residues. Trimming left V 5 bases short and J 0 bases short, with 8 bases between. CDR1 is SGHTA and CDR2 is FQGNSA in the germline V gene. CDR3 in DNA: TGTGCCAGCAGCCCAGAATATAGCAATCAGCCCCAGCATTTT. Translation gives CASSPEYSNQPQHF.

The J gene is TRBJ2-5, the V gene TRBV6-5, with D perhaps matching TRBD2 (5 bases). Trimming removed 6 bases at V and 5 bases at J, with 13 bases between. Germline V CDR1 and CDR2: MNHEY, SVGAGI. The CDR3 spans 13 residues. The CDR3: CASSLGSSETQYF. CDR3 bases: TGTGCCAGCAGCTTGGGGAGCTCGGAGACCCAGTACTTC.

The chain uses TRBV11-2 and TRBJ1-5; D is uncertain. The CDR3 is 14 amino acids. Trimming shortened V by 3 bases and J by 0 bases, and 6 bases separated the two germline ends. Germline V gene sequence: CDR1 SGHAT, CDR2 FQNNGV. The CDR3 nucleotides are TGTGCCAGCAGCTTTGCGGATAGCAATCAGCCCCAGCATTTT. It is translated as CASSFADSNQPQHF.

The chain combines TRBV7-3 with TRBJ2-1; 12 bases match TRBD1. Germline assignment: CDR1 SGHTA and CDR2 FQGTGA. Trimming cost V 6 bases and J 6 bases; bases outside gene matches: 6. The CDR3 covers 15 residues. The CDR3 is CASSLGQGAFNEQFF. In DNA, the CDR3 is TGTGCCAGCAGTTTGGGACAGGGGGCTTTCAATGAGCAGTTCTTC.

The gene calls are TRBV5-6 and TRBJ2-3, with TRBD1 matching over 8 bases. Losses at the gene ends were 4 bases for V and 3 bases for J; bases not matched to a gene: 7. The CDR3 has 15 residues. Germline V gene lookup returns CDR1 SGHDT and CDR2 YYEEEE. The CDR3: CASSHAGGVTDTQYF. Written as DNA, the CDR3 is TGTGCCAGCAGCCACGCAGGGGGCGTTACAGATACGCAGTATTTT.

The V gene is TRBV19, the J gene TRBJ1-5; D gene uncertain. Looked up from germline, CDR1 is LNHDA and CDR2 is SQIVND (reference sequence). Trimming left V 0 bases short and J 4 bases short, with 16 bases between. The CDR3 spans 17 residues. CDR3 in amino acids: CASSIDQFTLPNQPQHF. CDR3 nucleotide sequence: TGTGCCAGTAGTATAGATCAGTTCACATTGCCAAATCAGCCCCAGCATTTT.

The V gene is TRBV2, the J gene TRBJ2-5, with D possibly being TRBD2 (6 bases). V lost 4 bases, J lost 4 bases, and 13 bases lay in between. Germline CDR1 SNHLY, CDR2 FYNNEI. The CDR3 sequence is 14 residues long. CDR3 sequence: CASSVGPGAETQYF. Here the CDR3 DNA reads TGTGCCAGCAGTGTCGGCCCGGGAGCAGAGACCCAGTACTTC.

V usage is TRBV5-8 and J usage is TRBJ2-1; the match to TRBD1 covers 12 bases. V shed 4 bases, J shed 7 bases, and the junction held 6 bases outside the gene matches. The CDR3 runs 15 residues. CDR1 SGHTS and CDR2 YDEGEE come from the germline V gene. The DNA for the CDR3 is TGTGCCAGCAGCCTCGGGACAGGGGGCGCGAATGAGCAGTTCTTC. Amino acids: CASSLGTGGANEQFF.

The chain combines TRBV6-1 with TRBJ1-1; D ambiguous. This CDR3 is built from 13 residues. Germline lookup yields CDR1 MNHNS and CDR2 SASEGT. V lost 8 bases to trimming and J lost 0 bases, with 10 bases between them. The CDR3 loop is CASGVKMNTEAFF. CDR3 sequence (DNA): TGTGCCAGCGGAGTAAAGATGAACACTGAAGCTTTCTTT.

This chain uses TRBV5-1 with TRBJ2-3; 9 bases are shared with TRBD2. The J segment lost 2 bases and the V segment lost 0 bases, leaving 1 base of the junction unmatched. The CDR3 has 15 residues. In germline, CDR1 is SGHRS, CDR2 YFSETQ. The CDR3 region is CASSLASGTTDTQYF. Written as DNA, the CDR3 is TGCGCCAGCAGCTTGGCTAGCGGGACCACAGATACGCAGTATTTT.

J is TRBJ1-1 and V is TRBV20-1; D unclear. This CDR3 comprises 10 residues. The V end was cut by 3 bases, the J end by 7 bases, with 6 bases between. Germline V gene data show CDR1 as DFQATT and CDR2 as SNEGSKA (reference sequence). The CDR3 loop is CSASSSEAFF. The CDR3 nucleotides are TGCAGTGCTAGCTCCAGTGAAGCTTTCTTT.

The DNA of the CDR3 is TGTGCCAGCAGCTTGGGGGTGACGGGAAGTGAAAAACTGTTTTTT. Translated, it gives CASSLGVTGSEKLFF. This chain uses TRBV5-6 with TRBJ1-4; no clear D. The V and J ends lost 0 bases and 7 bases respectively, with 13 bases between them. This CDR3 spans 15 amino acids. Germline V CDR1 and CDR2: SGHDT, YYEEEE. The entire variable domain, with the rest obtained from reference TRBV5-6 and TRBJ1-4, is as follows: DAGVTQSPTHLIKTRGQQVTLRCSPKSGHDTVSWYQQALGQGPQFIFQYYEEEERQRGNFPDRFSGHQFPNYSSELNVNALLLGDSALYLCASSLGVTGSEKLFFGSGTQLSVL.